This T cell receptor beta chain was sequenced in a study of CD8+ T cells in alopecia areata. This clone has only a few counts. Following RNA extraction, reverse transcription yielded cDNA that acted as the sequencing template. Profiled with immunoSEQ multiplex PCR; TCRdb holds only in-frame clones, not every one. The sample includes 270,000 or so clones, 55% to 70% of them seen just once. Per the germline V gene, CDR1 is SEHNR and CDR2 is FQNEAQ (reference sequence). V lost 5 bases and J lost 1, with 17 bases in between. This CDR3 has 16 amino acids. Treatment of the sample: oral pan-JAK inhibitor, 5-10 mg twice daily.

The rearrangement joins TRBV7-9 to TRBJ1-1; D perhaps matches TRBD1 (5 bases). The clonotype was recovered from a human donor with alopecia areata. Specimen: CD4+ T cells sorted from blood, collected at week 24, from a patient treated with tofacitinib. CDR3 in DNA: TGTGCCAGCAGCCTTAGAGGAGGACACCCGAACACTGAAGCTTTCTTT. Translated: CASSLRGGHPNTEAFF.